What follows are 15 T cell receptor beta chains derived from one specimen sequenced in a study of early T cells in non-severe SARS-CoV-2 infection (dated by TCRdb to the early 2020s). The library relied on 5' RACE. The sequencer listed for this sample is NextSeq 500. In TCRdb, the public reads were trimmed at Q25 with fastp and aligned with MiXCR, with productive beta chains retained. CDR3 protein sequences are deduplicated, and each keeps its most common genes and DNA. Across this sample there are about 110,000 distinct CDR3 sequences, with around 10% seen only once. The ten largest make up less than 3.5% of the sample. Material for sequencing was whole blood. Source of these receptors: an adult who was a healthcare worker with PCR-confirmed SARS-CoV-2 infection or an uninfected control (not recorded which).

This chain joins TRBV6-5 and TRBJ1-3; D not certain. Trimming left V 7 bases short and J 4 bases short, with 20 bases between. The CDR3 extends over 16 amino acids. Looked up from germline, CDR1 is MNHEY and CDR2 is SVGAGI. CDR3 sequence: CASTDRGSPGGNTIYF. The CDR3 region has the DNA TGTGCCAGCACGGATCGCGGGTCCCCGGGAGGAAACACCATATATTTT.

This clonotype was counted ten times or more. This chain links TRBV7-9 with TRBJ1-1; weak D call: TRBD1 (5 bases). The V gene lost 5 bases and the J gene lost 0 bases, with 10 bases spanning the gap. The CDR3 covers 14 residues. Germline V lookup: CDR1 SEHNR, CDR2 FQNEAQ (reference sequence). CDR3 sequence: CASSPGTVNTEAFF. DNA for the CDR3: TGTGCCAGCAGCCCTGGGACGGTGAACACTGAAGCTTTCTTT.

The V call is TRBV13, the J call TRBJ2-7, with 9 positions matching TRBD2. Germline CDR1 is PRHDT and CDR2 is FYEKMQ (reference sequence). J gave up 6 bases and V 5 bases, and 14 bases lay outside the gene matches. This CDR3 is 16 amino acids long. The CDR3 sequence: CASSPAGGRAWFEQYF. The CDR3 DNA reads TGTGCCAGCAGCCCCGCTGGCGGGAGGGCCTGGTTCGAGCAGTACTTC.

In its sample, this clonotype was seen a few times. The chain carries TRBV6-8 and TRBJ2-1; D possibly uses TRBD1 or TRBD2 (5 bases each). Germline CDR1 is MNHGY and CDR2 is SAAAGT. The CDR3 runs 14 residues. Trimming shortened V by 4 bases and J by 1 base, and 8 bases separated the two germline ends. CDR3 loop: CASSWGMSYNEQFF. The DNA of the CDR3 is TGTGCCAGCAGTTGGGGGATGTCCTACAATGAGCAGTTCTTC.

This clonotype was detected ten times or more. The chain is built from TRBV29-1 and TRBJ1-2; TRBD1 matches at 7 bases. The CDR3 is 13 amino acids. CDR1 and CDR2 (germline): SQVTM, ANQGSEA. With 7 bases clipped from V and 4 bases from J, the junction kept 9 bases outside the gene matches. In DNA form, the CDR3 reads TGCAGCGCCCTCTGGGACAGTTCCTATGGCTACACCTTC. This encodes CSALWDSSYGYTF. Full variable domain (rest looked up from reference TRBV29-1 and TRBJ1-2): SAVISQKPSRDICQRGTSLTIQCQVDSQVTMMFWYRQQPGQSLTLIATANQGSEATYESGFVIDKFPISRPNLTFSTLTVSNMSPEDSSIYLCSALWDSSYGYTFGSGTRLTVV.

This clonotype was seen at least ten times. This chain uses TRBV27 with TRBJ2-5; 12 bases fit TRBD2. V was pared by 5 bases and J by 7 bases, with 11 bases of the junction left unmatched. The CDR3 is 16 amino acids. Germline V gene data show CDR1 as MNHEY and CDR2 as SMNVEV (reference sequence). In DNA form, the CDR3 reads TGTGCCAGCAGTCGGTTGCTAGCGGGAGGGAAGGTGACCCAGTACTTC. Its protein product is CASSRLLAGGKVTQYF.

V gene TRBV29-1 combines with J gene TRBJ2-3; TRBD1 might be the D (6 bases). The CDR3 length is 16 residues. Per germline, CDR1 SQVTM and CDR2 ANQGSEA. V was cut by 1 base and J by 7 bases, with 21 bases left in between. The CDR3 sequence: CSVEGVTGEGPNTQYF. In DNA, the CDR3 is TGCAGCGTTGAAGGGGTGACAGGAGAGGGCCCGAATACGCAGTATTTT.

This clonotype came up a few times. This sequence joins TRBV27 and TRBJ2-7; possibly TRBD1 for D (6 bases). The CDR3 length is 15 residues. Germline values: CDR1 MNHEY, CDR2 SMNVEV (reference sequence). V lost 2 bases to trimming and J lost 0 bases, with 11 bases between them. CDR3 sequence: CASSLEAGDSYEQYF. CDR3 nucleotides: TGTGCCAGCAGTTTAGAGGCAGGGGACTCCTACGAGCAGTACTTC.

This clonotype was counted ten times or more. CDR3 loop: CATSDPSVEEKDTQYF. For the CDR3, the DNA is TGTGCCACCAGTGATCCGAGCGTGGAGGAGAAAGATACGCAGTATTTT. The rearrangement uses TRBV24-1 and TRBJ2-3, with a tentative D call TRBD2 (5 bases). Per germline, CDR1 KGHDR and CDR2 SFDVKD. The CDR3 is 16 amino acids. V was pared by 3 bases and J by 5 bases, with 17 bases between.

V usage is TRBV18 and J usage is TRBJ2-1; the D gene is possibly TRBD2 (5 bases). CDR1 is KGHSH and CDR2 is LQKENI in the germline V gene. The CDR3 loop spans 18 amino acids. V was trimmed by 3 bases and J by 4 bases, leaving 22 bases between them. The CDR3 reads CASSPSEEERQGYNEQFF. In DNA, the CDR3 is TGTGCCAGCTCACCCTCCGAGGAGGAGCGTCAAGGGTACAATGAGCAGTTCTTC. The entire variable domain, with the rest obtained from reference TRBV18 and TRBJ2-1, is as follows: NAGVMQNPRHLVRRRGQEARLRCSPMKGHSHVYWYRQLPEEGLKFMVYLQKENIIDESGMPKERFSAEFPKEGPSILRIQQVVRGDSAAYFCASSPSEEERQGYNEQFFGPGTRLTVL.

There are many counts of this clonotype. V is TRBV6-1 and J is TRBJ2-7; TRBD1 matches at 7 bases. The ends lost 5 bases at V and 0 bases at J; junction bases unmatched: 7. In germline, CDR1 is MNHNS, CDR2 SASEGT. There are 15 residues in the CDR3. The CDR3 sequence: CASSSQRTGSYEQYF. CDR3 sequence (DNA): TGTGCCAGCAGTTCCCAAAGGACAGGCTCCTACGAGCAGTACTTC.

The rearrangement links TRBV7-9 to TRBJ2-7, with D perhaps being TRBD1 or TRBD2 (6 bases each). The V end lost 8 bases, the J end lost 0 bases, and 23 bases lay between the germline ends. The CDR3 is 17 residues long. The germline V gene encodes CDR1 SEHNR and CDR2 FQNEAQ (reference sequence). CDR3 sequence reads: CASSGASRDDSSYEQYF. DNA for the CDR3: TGTGCCAGCTCGGGGGCCAGCCGGGACGACAGCTCCTACGAGCAGTACTTC.

On this clonotype: A read error may explain this, as a much larger clone is one base away. The CDR3 bases are TGTGCCAACCAAAAATCCGTCGGCAATCAGCCCCAGCATTTT. Translation: CANQKSVGNQPQHF. The V call is TRBV2, the J call TRBJ1-5; D not resolved. CDR1 is SNHLY, CDR2 FYNNEI, per germline. Between the trimmed V and J ends, which lost 10 bases and 2 bases, there was a span of 15 bases. This CDR3 has 14 residues.

The gene calls are TRBV9 and TRBJ1-2, with D perhaps matching TRBD1 (6 bases). Germline CDR1 is SGDLS and CDR2 is YYNGEE. The CDR3 length is 15 residues. V was shortened by 0 bases and J by 2 bases, with 11 bases between the two germline ends. CDR3 amino acids: CASSVGPGANYGYTF. CDR3 coding DNA: TGTGCCAGCAGCGTAGGGCCGGGGGCGAACTATGGCTACACCTTC.

This clonotype has a count of ten or more. The chain has TRBV7-8 and TRBJ1-1; tentative D call: TRBD1 (6 bases). Germline V CDR1 and CDR2: SGHVS, FQNEAQ. The CDR3 has 16 amino acids. The germline V and J ends were trimmed by 1 base and 2 bases, with 14 bases remaining between them. The CDR3 sequence is CASSLGSQGTNTEAFF. In DNA, the CDR3 is TGTGCCAGCAGCTTAGGGTCCCAGGGGACTAACACTGAAGCTTTCTTT.